The 11 T cell receptor beta chains given below trace back to one sample, sequenced in a study of CD8 T cells in ankylosing spondylitis (dated by TCRdb to the late 2010s). For these TCRs, the target antigens are not known. Overall study outcomes, separate from this receptor: Blood from ankylosing spondylitis patients appeared to be characterized by a TCR beta motif composed of under ten highly homologous amino acid variants.

Receptor amplification or capture employed 5' RACE. TCRdb names Illumina HiSeq 2500 as the instrument used. TCRdb cleaned the public reads at Q25 with fastp, built clones with MiXCR and kept in-frame beta chains. All rows with the same CDR3 protein become a single entry with the most common DNA and genes. The sample profile shows roughly 440,000 distinct CDR3 sequences; more than 15% of them were found once. The top ten clones comprise about 0.94% of the sample. The sample taken for sequencing was blood, either unsorted or a sorted T cell fraction (not recorded which). These receptors came from a male donor with ankylosing spondylitis.

The chain links TRBV5-1 to TRBJ2-1; 11 nucleotides align to TRBD2. The CDR3 loop spans 19 amino acids. The V gene's germline CDR1 is SGHRS and CDR2 YFSETQ. The trim removed 0 bases at V and 5 bases at J, leaving 13 bases unmatched. CDR3 in amino acids: CASSLEVSGGASRHNEQFF. The CDR3 coding sequence is TGCGCCAGCAGCTTGGAGGTTAGCGGGGGGGCAAGTAGACACAATGAGCAGTTCTTC.

The chain couples TRBV24-1 to TRBJ2-2; D unclear. The CDR3 loop spans 14 amino acids. V was cut by 2 bases and J by 1 base, with 4 bases left in between. The germline V gene encodes CDR1 KGHDR and CDR2 SFDVKD. CDR3 nucleotides: TGTGCCACCAGTGATTACAGGAACACCGGGGAGCTGTTTTTT. This translates into CATSDYRNTGELFF.

The rearrangement uses TRBV5-5 and TRBJ2-1; 9 nucleotides match TRBD1. The CDR3 has 15 amino acids. CDR1 and CDR2 from the germline V gene are SGHKS and YYEKEE (reference sequence). V trimming: 0 bases; J trimming: 3 bases; junction bases outside the gene matches: 1. The DNA for the CDR3 is TGTGCCAGCAGCTTGGAGGGACAGGGCTACAATGAGCAGTTCTTC. Protein sequence: CASSLEGQGYNEQFF.

V and J are TRBV6-1 and TRBJ1-6; 8 positions agree with TRBD1. V was pared by 7 bases and J by 6 bases, with 5 bases of the junction left unmatched. The V gene's germline CDR1 is MNHNS and CDR2 SASEGT. This CDR3 has 14 residues. This chain's CDR3 is CASKPTGVNSPLHF. The CDR3 nucleotides read TGTGCCAGCAAACCGACAGGGGTTAATTCACCCCTCCACTTT.

The DNA for the CDR3 is TGTGCCAGCAGTAAAATTGGACAACTCCACGGCTACACCTTC. This encodes CASSKIGQLHGYTF. The chain links TRBV12-3 or TRBV12-4 to TRBJ1-2, with a weak D call TRBD1 (5 bases). Trimming removed 5 bases from V and 8 bases from J, with 18 bases in between. The CDR3 covers 14 residues.

The chain employs TRBV10-2 and TRBJ2-3; no clear D. Germline assignment: CDR1 WSHSY and CDR2 SAAADI. The V and J ends lost 0 bases and 6 bases respectively, with 7 bases between them. The CDR3 covers 13 residues. CDR3 amino acids: CASSESRPDTQYF. The CDR3 DNA is TGCGCCAGCAGTGAGTCCCGGCCGGATACGCAGTATTTT.

This clonotype was recorded at least ten times. This chain links TRBV3-1 with TRBJ1-2; 7 bases map to TRBD1. V lost 6 bases and J lost 8; bases outside the gene matches: 3. The germline CDR1 and CDR2 sequences are LGHDT and YNNKEL (reference sequence). This CDR3 contains 11 residues. In DNA, the CDR3 is TGTGCCAGCAGTCGACAGGGCGGCTACACCTTC. Its translation: CASSRQGGYTF. The full variable domain, with the rest looked up from reference TRBV3-1 and TRBJ1-2, is DTAVSQTPKYLVTQMGNDKSIKCEQNLGHDTMYWYKQDSKKFLKIMFSYNNKELIINETVPNRFSPKSPDKAHLNLHINSLELGDSAVYFCASSRQGGYTFGSGTRLTVV.

This chain links TRBV6-5 with TRBJ2-2; D is possibly TRBD2 (7 bases). Trimming cost V 2 bases and J 8 bases, with 9 bases left between them. Looked up from germline, CDR1 is MNHEY and CDR2 is SVGAGI. The CDR3 length is 13 residues. CDR3: CASSYEGGGELFF. CDR3 DNA sequence: TGTGCCAGCAGTTACGAGGGGGGGGGGGAGCTGTTTTTT.

This clonotype occurred a few times. The chain employs TRBV4-2 and TRBJ2-2; 9 bases are a match to TRBD2. The V and J ends lost 1 base and 2 bases, in that order; junction bases with no gene match: 5. The germline V gene has CDR1 LGHNA and CDR2 YNFKEQ. This CDR3 comprises 17 residues. The CDR3, as DNA: TGTGCCAGCAGCCAAGGCACTAGCGGGCCCAACACCGGGGAGCTGTTTTTT. As protein: CASSQGTSGPNTGELFF.

This chain uses TRBV11-2 with TRBJ1-1, with D perhaps TRBD1 (5 bases). The CDR3 spans 14 residues. Looked up from germline, CDR1 is SGHAT and CDR2 is FQNNGV. V was trimmed by 3 bases and J by 6 bases, leaving 14 bases between them. CDR3 sequence reads: CASSLSRVVAEAFF. CDR3 in DNA: TGTGCCAGCAGCTTGAGCAGGGTAGTGGCTGAAGCTTTCTTT.

This clonotype was seen only a few times. The V and J genes are TRBV15 and TRBJ2-7; no clear D. V dropped 0 bases and J dropped 1 base, with 4 bases sitting between them. Germline CDR1 reads LNHNV; CDR2 reads YYDKDF (reference sequence). The CDR3 is made up of 13 amino acids. The CDR3 loop is CATSRDSSYEQYF. The CDR3 nucleotides read TGTGCCACCAGCAGAGACAGTTCCTACGAGCAGTACTTC.